This record concerns one T cell receptor (beta chain) sequence. This sample is part of a study of blood T cell repertoires in COVID-19. Study details: Italy, Spain and the United States were the sources of the convalescent and acute COVID-19 samples. Sources were T cells, B-cell-depleted T cells, or PBMCs; the material itself was cDNA or gDNA.

Study processing details: How many nucleated cells were present was estimated from reference gene primer amplification. This table comes from immunoSEQ multiplex PCR, and its TCRdb copy is limited to in-frame clones, with some not included. The V and J calls and clone size are taken from that table; D and trimming were inferred from the DNA. This sample has over 200,000 clones, with around 90% found just once. The receptor comes from a human donor in a cohort sampled during active COVID-19. Input material: peripheral blood.

The CDR3 nucleotides are TGCGCCAGCAGCTTGGGGACGGACAGGCTGGTCTCCTACGAGCAGTACTTC. It specifies CASSLGTDRLVSYEQYF. The rearrangement uses TRBV5-1 and TRBJ2-7; 7 bases match TRBD1. The CDR3 length is 17 residues. The ends lost 0 bases at V and 0 bases at J; junction bases unmatched: 9. The germline gives CDR1 SGHRS, CDR2 YFSETQ.